This T cell receptor beta chain was recovered during a study of T cell repertoires in cytomegalovirus infection (dated by TCRdb to about 2019). Describing the broader study: Donor HLA type was relevant to the analysis, because carriage of CMV infection together with the matching HLA type was indicated by public TCR beta signatures.

This clonotype was seen repeatedly, ten times or more. This clone's antigen is unknown. Base qualities are missing; no much larger clone stands one base away. Here is what the overall study found, with its caveats: Cumulative frequency of public TCR beta family members discriminated carriers of CMV infection plus the relevant HLA type in this cohort and an independent 352-donor cohort. The ex vivo response was dominated by HLA-C-restricted CMV-specific TCR beta clonotypes, which also provided the single most frequent clonotype in two of eight donors.

The germline V and J ends show losses of 6 bases and 8 bases respectively, and no gene match explains 16 bases of the junction. From the cysteine up to the phenylalanine, the CDR3 has a length of 16 residues. Here the CDR3 DNA is all that survives: 48 bases in frame from base 1. As encoded in the germline V gene, CDR1 is SGHAT while CDR2 is FQNNGV. For sequencing, an Illumina HiSeq 1500 was employed. TCRdb took the public reads, trimmed them with fastp at Q25, ran MiXCR for clone calling and kept in-frame beta chains. Each CDR3 protein appears once, grouped with its most common genes and DNA. This sample gives hundreds of thousands of distinct CDR3 sequences in total; around 11% of them show up just once. In total, the top ten clones hold 10% of the sample.

The sequence came from a human donor in good health (CMV status not recorded). Some clones in this sample may be carry-over from other donors' samples. The sequenced sample was PBMCs. This chain is built from TRBV11-2 and TRBJ2-1; 7 junctional bases match TRBD2. The nucleotide sequence is given as TGTGCCAGCAGGTTCGCCGGGACTACCCGGGGGGATGAGCAGTTCTTC. Its product reads: CASRFAGTTRGDEQFF.